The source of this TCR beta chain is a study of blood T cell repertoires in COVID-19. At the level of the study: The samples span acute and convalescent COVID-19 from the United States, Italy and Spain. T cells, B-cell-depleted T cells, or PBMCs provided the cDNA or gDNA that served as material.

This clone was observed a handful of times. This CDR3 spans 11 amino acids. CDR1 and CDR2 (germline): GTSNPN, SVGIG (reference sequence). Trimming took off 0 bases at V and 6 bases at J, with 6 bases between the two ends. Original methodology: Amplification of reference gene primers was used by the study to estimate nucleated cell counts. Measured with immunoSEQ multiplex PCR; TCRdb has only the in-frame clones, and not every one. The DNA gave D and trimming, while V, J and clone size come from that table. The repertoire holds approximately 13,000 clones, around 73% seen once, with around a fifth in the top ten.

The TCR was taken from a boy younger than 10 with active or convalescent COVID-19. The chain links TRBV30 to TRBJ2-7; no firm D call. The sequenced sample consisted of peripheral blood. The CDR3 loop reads CAWSVSGEQYF. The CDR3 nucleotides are TGTGCCTGGAGTGTCTCGGGCGAGCAGTACTTC.